The TCR beta chain under discussion was sequenced for a study of cytomegalovirus exposure and HLA in healthy donors. Study-level results: Some public TCRs appeared in many individuals, while most sequences were rare. According to the study, 160 or so TCR beta chains were cytomegalovirus-associated. The classifier was said to identify cytomegalovirus status with high specificity and sensitivity.

Germline CDR1 is SGHRS and CDR2 is YFSETQ. Trimming cost V 0 bases and J 9 bases, with 18 bases left between them. The CDR3 sequence is 15 residues long. Worth noting for this clone: The antigen remains undetermined.

The donors were part of the validation cohort of 95 to 150 subjects. That cohort was separate from the first cohort, which comprised some 670 subjects. Measured with immunoSEQ multiplex PCR; TCRdb has only the in-frame clones, and not every one. In the table there are about 71,000 clones, just under 95% of which are singletons. The sample taken for sequencing was PBMCs. The V and J genes are TRBV5-1 and TRBJ1-2; no clear D gene. This receptor was identified in a man aged 18 to 29 in good health and CMV-seropositive. The chain's CDR3 is CASSLGNSRLKSYTF. The CDR3 DNA reads TGCGCCAGCAGCTTGGGGAACAGCCGACTAAAGAGCTACACCTTC.